This T cell receptor (beta chain) was obtained from a study of T cell responses to AZD1222 COVID-19 vaccine. Turning to the study itself: Second-dose timings of about 4 or about 12 weeks were pooled.

Study observations and caveats: Females outnumbered males among donors, who were mostly white British; clonal diversity was possibly underestimated.

CDR1 SGHAT and CDR2 FQDESV come from the germline V gene (reference sequence). Trimming pared 7 bases from V and 3 bases from J, leaving 12 bases between. The CDR3 loop spans 13 amino acids. In regard to this clone: Its antigen remains unidentified.

TCRdb's table, derived via immunoSEQ multiplex PCR, lists solely in-frame clones and lacks some. Of some 97,000 clones in the sample, 87% were seen once. The chain has TRBV11-1 and TRBJ1-1; D is unclear. The sample in question was peripheral blood, obtained on day 0 of AZD1222 vaccination. This receptor was taken from an adult in good health. CDR3 residues: CASKPATYTEAFF. The CDR3 DNA sequence: TGTGCCAGCAAACCTGCTACGTACACTGAAGCTTTCTTT.